Below are 18 T cell receptor beta chains sequenced from a single sample in a study of T cell responses to AZD1222 COVID-19 vaccine. The method was immunoSEQ multiplex PCR; TCRdb's version includes in-frame clones alone and lacks a portion of them. The data contain 150,000 to 200,000 clones, over 85% of them singletons. Sequenced material: peripheral blood, taken on day 0 of AZD1222 vaccination. The origin of the receptors is an adult in good health.

The rearrangement links TRBV5-8 to TRBJ2-5, with 11 nucleotides matching TRBD1. The junction had 16 bases not matched to a gene; V was cut back by 4 bases and J by 5 bases. The CDR3 totals 18 residues. Germline CDR1 reads SGHTS; CDR2 reads YDEGEE. Here the CDR3 DNA reads TGTGCCAGCAGCCCCGGACAGGGGGCGATTAGAGGGTCGGAGACCCAGTACTTC. Translating gives CASSPGQGAIRGSETQYF.

The chain links TRBV6-1 to TRBJ1-5; D unclear. Per the germline V gene, CDR1 is MNHNS and CDR2 is SASEGT. CDR3 size: 14 residues. V was pared by 2 bases and J by 0 bases, with 5 bases between. The CDR3: CASSESLSNQPQHF. DNA for the CDR3: TGTGCCAGCAGTGAAAGTCTTAGCAATCAGCCCCAGCATTTT.

The chain combines TRBV27 with TRBJ2-1, with a tentative D call TRBD2 (5 bases). Germline values: CDR1 MNHEY, CDR2 SMNVEV (reference sequence). There are 15 residues in the CDR3. Trimming took off 3 bases at V and 4 bases at J, with 13 bases between the two ends. CDR3 loop: CASSFKSDSYNEQFF. The CDR3 nucleotides are TGTGCCAGCAGTTTTAAGTCGGACTCGTACAATGAGCAGTTCTTC.

This clone appeared once. The V and J genes are TRBV11-2 and TRBJ2-1, with 10 bases matching TRBD2. Germline assignment: CDR1 SGHAT and CDR2 FQNNGV. V was clipped by 2 bases and J by 4 bases; unmatched bases: 2. The CDR3 has 15 amino acids. The CDR3 region is CASSLLAGGYNEQFF. The CDR3, as DNA: TGTGCCAGCAGCTTATTAGCGGGAGGTTACAATGAGCAGTTCTTC.

This chain links TRBV5-1 with TRBJ2-7; 7 nucleotides match TRBD1. Trimming cost V 0 bases and J 3 bases; bases outside gene matches: 3. CDR1 is SGHRS and CDR2 is YFSETQ in the germline V gene. CDR3 length: 14 residues. The CDR3 region has the DNA TGCGCCAGCAGCTTGGGTAGACAGGGCTACGAGCAGTACTTC. Residues: CASSLGRQGYEQYF.

This clone was seen once. This chain joins TRBV5-4 and TRBJ2-3, with a weak D call TRBD1 (6 bases). Germline V gene lookup returns CDR1 SGHNT and CDR2 YYREEE (reference sequence). The CDR3 loop spans 15 amino acids. V was pared by 4 bases and J by 2 bases, with 14 bases between. CDR3 nucleotides: TGTGCCAGCAGCCGAGGGGGACCGCACACAGATACGCAGTATTTT. This gives the protein CASSRGGPHTDTQYF.

The chain joins TRBV12-3 or TRBV12-4 to TRBJ2-7; 7 bases are shared with TRBD2. The CDR3 is 12 amino acids. J was trimmed by 2 bases and V by 8 bases; bases with no gene match: 3. The CDR3 here is CASGRGAYEQYF. CDR3 bases: TGTGCCAGCGGCCGGGGGGCCTACGAGCAGTACTTC.

With regard to this clone: Sequence at one end of the junction differs from germline and may be a read error. This chain joins TRBV18 and TRBJ1-2, with D possibly matching TRBD1 (5 bases). The germline CDR1 and CDR2 sequences are KGHSH and LQKENI. The CDR3 length is 16 residues. The CDR3 DNA is TGTGCCACCTCAGGCGACAACCTTAGGGGAAACTATGGCTACACCTTC. It yields the protein CATSGDNLRGNYGYTF.

This rearrangement joins TRBV6-6 to TRBJ1-2; D is possibly TRBD1 (6 bases). In germline, CDR1 is MNHNY, CDR2 SVGAGI (reference sequence). The CDR3 runs to 13 residues. The V end lost 10 bases, the J end lost 1 base, and 13 bases lay between the germline ends. The CDR3 spells CATFRGLNYGYTF. The CDR3 nucleotides are TGTGCCACCTTCCGGGGGCTTAACTATGGCTACACCTTC.

This chain links TRBV5-6 with TRBJ2-7; D unresolved. V lost 3 bases, J lost 0 bases, and 10 bases lay in between. CDR3 length: 14 residues. Germline V gene data show CDR1 as SGHDT and CDR2 as YYEEEE. The CDR3 DNA follows: TGTGCCAGCAGCTCCAGTGAGGACTCCTACGAGCAGTACTTC. Protein: CASSSSEDSYEQYF.

In nucleotides, the CDR3 is TGTGCCAGCAGCCTCGGCGGCCTCTCCTACGAGCAGTACTTC. Translation: CASSLGGLSYEQYF. The chain combines TRBV9 with TRBJ2-7; D not resolved. There are 14 residues in the CDR3. Trimming removed 4 bases at V and 0 bases at J, with 11 bases between. Germline CDR1 and CDR2: SGDLS and YYNGEE.

Notes on this clone: The sample holds other DNA sequences that translate to the same CDR3. The chain couples TRBV7-9 to TRBJ2-3; D is possibly TRBD2 (6 bases). Germline values: CDR1 SEHNR, CDR2 FQNEAQ (reference sequence). The length of the CDR3 is 14 residues. V shed 5 bases and J shed 0 bases, with 9 bases lying between them. CDR3 sequence (DNA): TGTGCCAGCAGCCGAAGCGGGAGCACAGATACGCAGTATTTT. Encoded protein: CASSRSGSTDTQYF.

This chain links TRBV4-1 with TRBJ2-7; a weak D match, TRBD2 (5 bases). Trimming stripped 4 bases from V and 3 bases from J, with 16 bases between. CDR1 is MGHRA, CDR2 YSYEKL, per germline. The CDR3 loop spans 15 amino acids. CDR3 region: CASSPFGILGYEQYF. The CDR3 nucleotides are TGCGCCAGCAGCCCTTTCGGGATTTTAGGCTACGAGCAGTACTTC.

The rearrangement uses TRBV19 and TRBJ2-1; a possible D gene is TRBD2 (5 bases). The germline CDR1 and CDR2 sequences are LNHDA and SQIVND (reference sequence). V was clipped by 5 bases and J by 4 bases, with 9 bases between them. The CDR3 is 13 amino acids. The CDR3 coding sequence is TGTGCCAGTAGTCCGGGGAGATACAATGAGCAGTTCTTC. This translates into CASSPGRYNEQFF.

CDR3 nucleotide sequence: TGTGCCAGCTCACCTAACGCTAATTCCCAAGAGACCCAGTACTTC. Its translation: CASSPNANSQETQYF. The chain is built from TRBV18 and TRBJ2-5; unclear D gene. The germline CDR1 and CDR2 sequences are KGHSH and LQKENI. The CDR3 has 15 amino acids. Between the trimmed V and J ends, which lost 3 bases and 1 base, there was a span of 12 bases. Using reference TRBV18 and TRBJ2-5 for the parts outside the CDR3, the full variable domain is NAGVMQNPRHLVRRRGQEARLRCSPMKGHSHVYWYRQLPEEGLKFMVYLQKENIIDESGMPKERFSAEFPKEGPSILRIQQVVRGDSAAYFCASSPNANSQETQYFGPGTRLLVL.

This chain links TRBV7-8 with TRBJ2-7; TRBD1 aligns across 10 bases. Trimming at V came to 7 bases and at J to 2 bases, leaving 8 bases not matched to a gene. CDR1 and CDR2 (germline): SGHVS, FQNEAQ. CDR3 size: 15 residues. The CDR3 is CASTDSGTGAYEQYF. The CDR3 nucleotides are TGTGCCAGCACGGACAGCGGGACAGGGGCCTACGAGCAGTACTTC.

The V gene is TRBV9, the J gene TRBJ2-5; 8 bases are a match to TRBD2. Germline V gene sequence: CDR1 SGDLS, CDR2 YYNGEE. This CDR3 is built from 15 residues. Trimming at V came to 0 bases and at J to 3 bases, leaving 4 bases not matched to a gene. In DNA, the CDR3 is TGTGCCAGCAGCGTAGGCACTAGCGGTAAAGAGACCCAGTACTTC. Translating it yields CASSVGTSGKETQYF.

This rearrangement joins TRBV7-2 to TRBJ1-3, with TRBD1 identical over 9 bases. This CDR3 is built from 16 residues. Germline assignment: CDR1 SGHTA and CDR2 FQGNSA. Trimming took 5 bases from V and 8 from J; bases not matched to a gene: 13. CDR3 coding DNA: TGTGCCAGCAGCCTCCGGACAGGGGATGAGGGGTACACCATATATTTT. Encoded protein: CASSLRTGDEGYTIYF.